This TCR beta chain derives from a study of T cells in Graves' hyperthyroidism and ophthalmopathy (dated by TCRdb to between 2019 and 2020). At the level of the whole study: Peripheral blood samples were taken at the time of initial diagnosis, prior to any treatment. To identify distinguishing TCR V-J signatures, a discovery cohort of around 100 patients was used, comprising some 45 with Graves' ophthalmopathy and 55 to 65 with stable Graves' hyperthyroidism. Whether ophthalmopathy could be predicted prospectively was tested in an independent validation cohort made up of roughly 19 hyperthyroidism patients plus 17 patients who later progressed to ophthalmopathy. The 95 to 100 discovery patients were randomly split 7:3 into training and test sets. In addition, the study compared T-cell repertoires in thyroid tissue and in blood from about 6 Graves' hyperthyroidism patients. Once sampling was done, hyperthyroidism patients were given methimazole at a starting dose of 30 mg daily, whereas ophthalmopathy patients were given high-dose intravenous methylprednisolone. The paper describes TCR Vbeta CDR3 sequencing of more than 120 peripheral blood samples, made up of some 42 ophthalmopathy patients, approximately 76 hyperthyroidism patients and roughly 17 progressor patients. The study at large found these results: In validation, the model predicted progression to ophthalmopathy a median of roughly six months before onset, with over 60% sensitivity and about 72% specificity. Most expanded thyroid clonotypes (frequency above 0.001) were also found in blood, which suggests that blood repertoires may mirror thyroid immune responses. A 13 V-J signature model separated ophthalmopathy from stable hyperthyroidism, with approximately 86% sensitivity and 81.08% specificity in cross-validation and 80%/75% in testing. No statistical method was used to set the sample size in advance, and investigators knew the group allocation.

The TCR beta CDR3 regions were amplified from RNA transcripts. The first round of RT-PCR for the TCR CDR3 was performed with the HTBI primer set and the Qiagen OneStep RT-PCR kit. The libraries were constructed in a second round of multiplex PCR and then size-selected and purified. Libraries were sequenced paired-end with 100 bp reads on an Illumina HiSeq2000. The paper's data handling went like this. SOAPnuke was used to process the raw data, with reads discarded if the reads contained adapters or uncalled bases, had a mean Phred below 15, or lacked an exact constant-primer or identifier match. COPE v1.2.5 was used to merge high-quality paired reads, and clonotypes were defined as unique nucleotide sequences. MiTCR v1.1 was used to align the clonotypes against IMGT TRBV, TRBD and TRBJ reference segments. The analysis included only V-J combinations with a frequency above 0.0001, which together covered approximately 99% of the repertoires. The TCS score was defined as F50 (clonal expansion) divided by E x V (chaos), with BLOSUM62-based TCRdist calculated between CDR3 peptides within each V-J. Welch's t-statistics and random forest reduced several hundred V-J features to 13, which were used in a naive Bayes classifier (R e1071). The public reads were reanalyzed by TCRdb: fastp trimming at Q25, MiXCR alignment, in-frame beta chains only. Identical CDR3 proteins give one entry, which carries the most common genes and DNA. In this record, the V and J calls reflect TCRdb's handling and not the investigators' own analysis. The sample table contains about 400,000 distinct CDR3 sequences; only one count was recorded for 14% to 15% of them. The ten largest clones capture 30% to 35% of the sample.

With regard to this clonotype: This receptor's antigen is unknown. This could be a read error, since a much larger clone is one nucleotide away.

Stable Graves' hyperthyroidism was defined as no progression to ophthalmopathy during 18 months of follow-up. Hyperthyroidism patients were aged 18 to 65 years and newly diagnosed, with disease duration of less than 2 months. Patients with uncontrolled infections, other autoimmune diseases, pregnancy or lactation were excluded. Diagnoses were established on the basis of clinical symptoms, serum thyroxine and TRAb, thyroid ultrasound, and orbital computed tomography. Ficoll-Paque density gradient centrifugation was used to isolate PBMCs from about 10 ml of fresh peripheral blood. Total RNA was extracted with Trizol reagent, and quality was checked on an Agilent 2100 Bioanalyzer. Including cysteine and phenylalanine, the CDR3 has 14 amino acids. Of all the DNA, just the CDR3 is kept, 42 bases in frame from base 1. The germline V gene (reference sequence) yields DFQATT for CDR1 and SNEGSKA for CDR2.

This TCR came from a young woman with Graves' hyperthyroidism. Material: blood. The chain was built from TRBV20-1 and TRBJ2-1; 12 bases in the middle match TRBD2. The CDR3 reads as follows: CSAAASGRANEQSF. The nucleotide sequence is given as TGCAGTGCCGCGGCTAGCGGGAGGGCCAATGAGCAGTCCTTC.